This entry is about one T cell receptor beta chain. Antigen unknown. The library came from three nested PCR rounds adapted from ARM-PCR protocols. TCRdb analysed the multiplex PCR reads with MiXCR anew, one entry per CDR3 protein. The sample carries over 100,000 distinct CDR3 sequences, roughly three fifths recorded once. Trimming stripped 1 base from V and 15 bases from J, with 14 bases between. Germline V gene sequence: CDR1 LGHNA, CDR2 YNFKEQ. CDR3 length: 12 amino acids. No cell sorting was done before RNA was extracted from the tissue. This non-tumor lung sample came from over 3 cm beyond the tumor edge. The sample is drawn from a study of tumor and adjacent non-tumor tissue in lung cancer. The wider study: The cohort had about 12 adenocarcinoma, 2 squamous cell and 1 small cell patients. Each sample yielded approximately 4 million productive TCRbeta reads on average. Points from the study as a whole: Top 100 clones took a larger repertoire share in normal lung.

The chain carries TRBV4-2 and TRBJ2-3; D is unresolved. Sequencing was carried out using distant non-tumor lung tissue. This receptor was obtained from a man aged 55 to 70 with non-small cell lung cancer. CDR3 sequence reads: CASSQAADMHYF. CDR3 nucleotides: TGTGCCAGCAGCCAAGCGGCGGATATGCATTATTTT.